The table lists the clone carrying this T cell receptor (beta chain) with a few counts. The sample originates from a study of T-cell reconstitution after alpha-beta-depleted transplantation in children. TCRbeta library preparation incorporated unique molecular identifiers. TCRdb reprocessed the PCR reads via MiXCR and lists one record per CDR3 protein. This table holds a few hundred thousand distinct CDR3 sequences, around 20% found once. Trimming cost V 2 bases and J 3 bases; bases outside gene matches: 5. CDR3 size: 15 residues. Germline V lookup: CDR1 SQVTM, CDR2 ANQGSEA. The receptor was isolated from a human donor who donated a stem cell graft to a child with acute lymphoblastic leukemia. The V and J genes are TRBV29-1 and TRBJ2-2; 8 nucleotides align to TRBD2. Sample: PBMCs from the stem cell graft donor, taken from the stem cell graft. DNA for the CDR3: TGCAGCGTTGAACTAGCGGGCCGTCACACCGGGGAGCTGTTTTTT. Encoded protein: CSVELAGRHTGELFF.